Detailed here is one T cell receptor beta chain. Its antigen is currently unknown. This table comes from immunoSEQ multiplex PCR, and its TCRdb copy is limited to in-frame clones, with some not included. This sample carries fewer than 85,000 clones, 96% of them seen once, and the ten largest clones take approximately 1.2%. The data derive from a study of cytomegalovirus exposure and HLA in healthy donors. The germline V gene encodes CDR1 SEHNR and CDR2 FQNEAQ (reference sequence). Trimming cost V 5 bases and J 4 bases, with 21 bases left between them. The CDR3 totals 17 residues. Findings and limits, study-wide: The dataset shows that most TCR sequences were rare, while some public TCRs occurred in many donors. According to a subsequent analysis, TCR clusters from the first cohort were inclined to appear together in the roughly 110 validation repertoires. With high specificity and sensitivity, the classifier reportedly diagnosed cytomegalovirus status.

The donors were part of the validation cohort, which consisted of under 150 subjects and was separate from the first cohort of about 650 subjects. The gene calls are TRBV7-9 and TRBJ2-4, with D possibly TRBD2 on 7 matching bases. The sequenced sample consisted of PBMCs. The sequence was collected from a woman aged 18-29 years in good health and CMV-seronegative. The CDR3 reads CASSSRGGGGIKNIQYF. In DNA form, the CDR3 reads TGTGCCAGCAGCAGCCGTGGGGGGGGCGGTATTAAAAACATTCAGTACTTC.